These T cell receptor beta chains were read from a single sample in a study of shared clonotypes between healthy human individuals. The repertoire was sequenced with immunoSEQ multiplex PCR; TCRdb's copy has only in-frame clones and lacks some. The sample shows 330,000 or so clones, less than 85% of them seen only once. Sequencing was done on a sample of memory CD4+ T cells sorted from blood. The receptors here all came from a man aged 30-40 years in good health. CDR3s include the opening cysteine and the closing phenylalanine or tryptophan. A D gene is named only where the DNA matches it firmly. Rows may omit the clone size; those that give it use once, few, many or a size class.

clone_size,j_call,v_call,d_call,cdr3_nt,cdr3_aa
.,TRBJ1-6,TRBV7-3,.,TGTGCCAGCAGCTTAAGACTGTCTAATTCACCCCTCCACTTT,CASSLRLSNSPLHF
few,TRBJ2-1,TRBV18,TRBD2,TGTGCCAGCTCACTCACCGGACCCGGGACTAGCATCCATGAGCAGTTCTTC,CASSLTGPGTSIHEQFF
.,TRBJ1-4,TRBV5-1,.,TGCGCCAGCAGCTTGGACGCGACGAGCGAAAAACTGTTTTTT,CASSLDATSEKLFF
.,TRBJ2-3,TRBV9,.,TGTGCCAGCAGCGTAGGAGGAAGCACAGATACGCAGTATTTT,CASSVGGSTDTQYF
.,TRBJ2-1,TRBV6-6,TRBD2,TGTGCCAGCAGTTACGCGACTAGCGGGAGGCAGTTCTTC,CASSYATSGRQFF
.,TRBJ2-7,TRBV5-1,TRBD1,TGCGCCAGCAGCTTATTTCAAGGGACAGGGGACAGTGAGCAGTACTTC,CASSLFQGTGDSEQYF
.,TRBJ2-2,TRBV6-5,.,TGTGCCAGCAGTTACTCTTGGTCCCGAAACACCGGGGAGCTGTTTTTT,CASSYSWSRNTGELFF
.,TRBJ2-7,TRBV27,.,TGTGCCAGCAGTTTATCTGGGGCCGAGCAGTACTTC,CASSLSGAEQYF
.,TRBJ1-1,TRBV2,.,TGTGCCAGCAGTGCTCTGATGGACACTGAAGCTTTCTTT,CASSALMDTEAFF
few,TRBJ2-6,TRBV4-1,.,TGCGCCAGCAGCCCAGAAGACAGCCTCTCTGGGGCCAACGTCCTGACTTTC,CASSPEDSLSGANVLTF
.,TRBJ1-3,TRBV15,.,TGTGCCACCAGCCCAGAGGGGTTACCTGGAAACACCATATATTTT,CATSPEGLPGNTIYF
.,TRBJ1-1,TRBV4-1,.,TGCGCCAGCAGCCCCACGGGGAAGAGGGACACTGAAGCTTTCTTT,CASSPTGKRDTEAFF
.,TRBJ2-1,TRBV25-1,.,TGTGCCAGCAGTGAATCGGCGGGACTCAATGAGCAGTTCTTC,CASSESAGLNEQFF
.,TRBJ2-2,TRBV5-5,TRBD1,TGTGCCAGCAGCTTCTTGCCCCAGACAGGGAGGAACACCGGGGAGCTGTTTTTT,CASSFLPQTGRNTGELFF
once,TRBJ2-3,TRBV28,.,TGTGCCAGCAGTTCCTTCCCGGCAGATACGCAGTATTTT,CASSSFPADTQYF
few,TRBJ2-1,TRBV19,TRBD1,TGTGCCAGTAGTATAGTCCCAGGGGGCAATGAGCAGTTCTTC,CASSIVPGGNEQFF
.,TRBJ2-4,TRBV7-2,.,TGTGCCAGCAGCTTACTGAAAAACATTCAGTACTTC,CASSLLKNIQYF
.,TRBJ2-7,TRBV2,.,TGTGCCAGCAGTGAACAGGGTAGCTCCTACGAGCAGTACTTC,CASSEQGSSYEQYF
.,TRBJ2-3,TRBV11-3,TRBD2,TGTGCCAGCAGCTGGACTAGCGGGGGCACAGATACGCAGTATTTT,CASSWTSGGTDTQYF
.,TRBJ1-2,TRBV28,.,TGTGCCAGCAGTTTGGGGAGGGGCGCGTTCTTCTTC,CASSLGRGAFFF
few,TRBJ2-3,TRBV13,TRBD2,TGTGCCAGCAGCCACCCTACTTCCGCGGGACTAGCGGGACATAGGGGTCTACCAGATACGCAGTATTTT,CASSHPTSAGLAGHRGLPDTQYF
.,TRBJ2-1,TRBV10-3,TRBD1,TGTGCCATCAGTTACAGGGGTTCCGACAATGAGCAGTTCTTC,CAISYRGSDNEQFF
.,TRBJ2-1,TRBV25-1,TRBD1,TGTGCCAGCAGTGAAAAGGGGACAGGGGTCTACAATGAGCAGTTCTTC,CASSEKGTGVYNEQFF
.,TRBJ2-1,TRBV5-6,.,TGTGCCAGCAGCCCCCGGGACCGGGGACCAGGTTACAATGAGCAGTTCTTC,CASSPRDRGPGYNEQFF
.,TRBJ2-7,TRBV7-9,.,TGTGCCAGCAGCTTAGTGGCCAACTCCTACGAGCAGTACTTC,CASSLVANSYEQYF
.,TRBJ1-2,TRBV15,.,TGTGCCACCAGCCCCCCCCCAGGGAGTTATGGCTACACCTTC,CATSPPPGSYGYTF
.,TRBJ1-5,TRBV2,TRBD1,TGTGCCAGCACTCCGGACAGGGCGGGTCAGCCCCAGCATTTT,CASTPDRAGQPQHF
few,TRBJ2-1,TRBV2,.,TGTGCCAGCAGTGAACTGCAGAACTCCTACAATGAGCAGTTCTTC,CASSELQNSYNEQFF
.,TRBJ1-5,TRBV30,.,TGTGCCTGGAGTGTACTAAGAAATCAGCCCCAGCATTTT,CAWSVLRNQPQHF
.,TRBJ1-3,TRBV7-9,.,TGTGCCAGCAGCTTTTTAGCAGGAGGCTCTGGAAACACCATATATTTT,CASSFLAGGSGNTIYF
.,TRBJ1-4,TRBV11-2,.,TGTGCCAGCAGCTTAGGCGTCCAGGGTGGCGATGAAAAACTGTTTTTT,CASSLGVQGGDEKLFF
.,TRBJ2-1,TRBV6-6,.,TGTGCCAGCAGTTACTCGCTGGCGGGAAGCTCTAATGAGCAGTTCTTC,CASSYSLAGSSNEQFF
.,TRBJ2-3,TRBV2,.,TGTGCCAGCACGGCGGGAAGGGGGGAAGATACGCAGTATTTT,CASTAGRGEDTQYF
many,TRBJ1-1,TRBV25-1,.,TGTGCCAGCAGTGTAGGCGGTGGGAACACTGAAGCTTTCTTT,CASSVGGGNTEAFF
few,TRBJ1-1,TRBV4-3,.,TGCGCCAGCAGCCCCGGACAGCCTGTAACTGAAGCTTTCTTT,CASSPGQPVTEAFF
few,TRBJ2-5,TRBV4-1,TRBD2,TGCGCCAGCAGCCCCGGCGGAGCGGGAGGACCTCTTGCATCCGCGCAAGAGACCCAGTACTTC,CASSPGGAGGPLASAQETQYF
.,TRBJ2-7,TRBV12-5,TRBD2,TGTGCTAGTGGTTTGGGAGCGGGGCCGCGCCTTTTTAACGAGCAGTACTTC,CASGLGAGPRLFNEQYF
few,TRBJ2-3,TRBV2,.,TGTGCCAGCAGTGAAGTGGAGCTCCCCACAGATACGCAGTATTTT,CASSEVELPTDTQYF
few,TRBJ2-7,TRBV5-4,.,TGTGCCAGCAGCCTGGATATTGGGGGGCAGTACTTC,CASSLDIGGQYF
.,TRBJ2-7,TRBV10-3,.,TGTGCCATCAGTGAACTAAGTGCCTACGAGCAGTACTTC,CAISELSAYEQYF
.,TRBJ1-1,TRBV5-1,.,TGCGCCAGCAGTCGAGACACCAACACTGAAGCTTTCTTT,CASSRDTNTEAFF
.,TRBJ2-7,TRBV28,.,TGTGCCAGCAGTTTTAACAGAATGCTCGAGCAGTACTTC,CASSFNRMLEQYF
.,TRBJ1-1,TRBV28,.,TGTGCCAGCAGTTTAGGGGGGGGTCAGCACACTGAAGCTTTCTTT,CASSLGGGQHTEAFF
.,TRBJ2-1,TRBV10-3,TRBD1,TGTGCCGTTAAAACCGGGACAGGGGAAAATGAGCAGTTCTTC,CAVKTGTGENEQFF
.,TRBJ2-1,TRBV7-2,TRBD2,TGTGCCAGCAGCTTAGCGTTACTAGCGGGAGTGGGGAATGAGCAGTTCTTC,CASSLALLAGVGNEQFF
few,TRBJ2-3,TRBV9,.,TGTGCCAGCAGCACCCGCACAGATACGCAGTATTTT,CASSTRTDTQYF
.,TRBJ2-7,TRBV28,TRBD2,TGTGCCAGCAGCCCCACCGGGACTAGCTACGAGCAGTACTTC,CASSPTGTSYEQYF
.,TRBJ2-7,TRBV18,TRBD1,TGTGCCAGCTCTCCAGGGACAGGACCCTACGAGCAGTACTTC,CASSPGTGPYEQYF
.,TRBJ2-2,TRBV5-8,TRBD2,TGTGCCAGCAGCTCCGGACTAGCGGGAAACACCGGGGAGCTGTTTTTT,CASSSGLAGNTGELFF
.,TRBJ2-5,TRBV19,TRBD2,TGTGCCAGTAGAGAATCGGGACTAGCGGGCCGTGAGACCCAGTACTTC,CASRESGLAGRETQYF